The present T cell receptor (beta chain) was sequenced within a study of tumor and adjacent non-tumor tissue in lung cancer. Overall study context: The cohort had approximately 12 adenocarcinoma, a couple of squamous cell and 1 small cell patients. Stage I to III disease affected ten to eleven men and roughly five women aged about 31 to 76. Broader study findings: Compared with tumor, normal lung showed significantly lower TCR diversity. Tumor repertoires had a smaller top 100 clone share than normal lung.

Germline V gene data show CDR1 as SGHAT and CDR2 as FQNNGV. The CDR3 length is 17 residues. A modified ARM-PCR protocol with three rounds of nested PCR amplified TCRbeta. MiXCR, run by TCRdb on the multiplex PCR reads, gives a single entry per CDR3 protein. The sample holds over 100,000 distinct CDR3 sequences; 75% are singletons and the top ten take 30% to 45%. For this clonotype: The antigen remains unidentified. One end of the junction is discordant with germline, which a read error may explain.

This sample's RNA came from whole unsorted tissue. The receptor comes from a woman aged 60-75 years with non-small cell lung cancer. The sequenced sample consisted of lung tumor tissue. The rearrangement uses TRBV11-2 and TRBJ2-5; possible D gene TRBD2, 5 bases. The CDR3 loop reads CASSRSSSGFIQEIQYF. CDR3 in DNA: TGTGCCAGCAGCCGCTCGTCCAGCGGATTTATCCAAGAGATCCAGTACTTC.